This T cell receptor (beta chain) was identified in a study of T cells after yellow fever vaccination (dated by TCRdb to the late 2010s). For the wider study: Libraries from fractions with low cell numbers were prepared with the SMART-Seq v4 Ultra Low Input RNA kit. To follow T-cell clones before and after both primary and booster YFV17D yellow fever vaccination, bulk TCR alpha and beta repertoires underwent longitudinal sequencing. Blood samples were taken at several timepoints before and after primary and secondary immunization, and bulk PBMC replicates and cell subsets were isolated. Two healthy male donors, one aged 18 to 30 and one aged 30 to 40 years, made up the cohort. What the work shows at the level of the full study, not this receptor alone: After the booster, most of the clones that had expanded following primary vaccination were detected again (roughly 97% of CD4 and more than 85% of CD8), which suggests that memory was broadly maintained. Compared with the primary T-cell response, the secondary T-cell response was faster but weaker, reaching its peak on day 5 rather than on day 15. A small share of clonotypes occurred in both CD4 and CD8 compartments, likely arising from convergent recombination. The study included only two donors, which limits how far the findings can be generalized. Computational filtering was needed because FACS-sorted repertoires could contain abundant contaminating clonotypes from the bulk population.

CDR1 and CDR2 were assigned from the germline V gene (reference sequence) as MNHEY and SMNVEV. V is pruned by 3 bases and J by 4 bases, leaving 3 bases of the junction without a gene match. The CDR3 contains 14 residues, cysteine and phenylalanine counted. This entry keeps only the CDR3 DNA: 42 bases, framed from base 1. Sequenced on an Illumina NovaSeq 6000. TCR cDNA was made using 5'RACE template switching, a step that added a universal primer site and unique molecular identifiers. Priming of cDNA synthesis was performed from both the TCR alpha and TCR beta constant segments. Library amplification involved two PCR steps, and the second step added sample barcodes and sequencing adapters. Sequencing of libraries was performed on Illumina HiSeq 2500 (2x100 bp) or NovaSeq (2x150 bp). Per the original workflow: Demultiplexing of reads and collapsing into UMI consensus sequences were performed with MIGEC, and V(D)J alignment was carried out with MiXCR. Vaccine-responding clonotypes were defined with edgeR using replicate PBMC samples, requiring FDR below 0.01 and a log2 fold change above 5 up to day 15. Each bulk clonotype received a CD4 or CD8 identity based on whether the sequenced CD4 or CD8 repertoire contained that clonotype at higher abundance. TCRdb took the public reads, trimmed them with fastp at Q25, ran MiXCR for clone calling and kept in-frame beta chains. A single entry per CDR3 protein holds the most common genes and DNA from its merged rows. None of the V and J calls come from the authors' own analysis; TCRdb made them. This sample gives some 320,000 distinct CDR3 sequences in total; around 10% of them show up just once. The top ten clonotypes cover 3.3% of the sample.

As regards this clonotype: This receptor's antigen is unknown. Base-call qualities are not available, and no considerably larger clone is one nucleotide away.

According to the study, the label for this sample's treatment or condition signals: live attenuated yellow fever vaccine strain. PBMCs were isolated from peripheral blood using a standard Ficoll-Paque protocol. Dynabeads CD4 and CD8 positive selection kits were used to isolate the CD4 and CD8 T-cell fractions. TriZol was used to extract RNA from bulk PBMCs, CD4 and CD8 fractions, and dextramer-positive and dextramer-negative fractions. The sequence joins TRBV27 to TRBJ1-2; the central 9 bases match TRBD1. This sequence originates from a man aged 18 to 29 who received the YFV17D yellow fever vaccine. Here the sequenced sample was CD4+ T cells sorted from PBMCs, taken 45 days after the yellow fever booster vaccination. The DNA reads as follows: TGTGCCAGCAGTTTGGACAGGGGATCCTATGGCTACACCTTC. This gives the protein CASSLDRGSYGYTF.